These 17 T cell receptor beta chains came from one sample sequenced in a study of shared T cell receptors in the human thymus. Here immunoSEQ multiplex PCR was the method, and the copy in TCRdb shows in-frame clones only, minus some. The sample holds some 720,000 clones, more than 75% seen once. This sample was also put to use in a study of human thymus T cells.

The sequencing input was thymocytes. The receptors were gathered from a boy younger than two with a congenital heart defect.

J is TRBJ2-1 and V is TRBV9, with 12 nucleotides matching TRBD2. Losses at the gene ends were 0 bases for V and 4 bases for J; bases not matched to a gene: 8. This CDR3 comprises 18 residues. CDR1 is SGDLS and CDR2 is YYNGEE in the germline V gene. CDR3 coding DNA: TGTGCCAGCAGCGTAGGGACTAGCGGGAAAGGTGAATACAATGAGCAGTTCTTC. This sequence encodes CASSVGTSGKGEYNEQFF.

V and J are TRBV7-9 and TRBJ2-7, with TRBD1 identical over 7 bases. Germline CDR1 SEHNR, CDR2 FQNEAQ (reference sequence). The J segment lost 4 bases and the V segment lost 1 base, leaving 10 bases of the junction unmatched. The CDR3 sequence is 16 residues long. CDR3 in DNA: TGTGCCAGCAGCTTAGGCCGACAGGGTACGGGTTACGAGCAGTACTTC. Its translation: CASSLGRQGTGYEQYF. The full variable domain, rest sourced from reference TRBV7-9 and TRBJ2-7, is DTGVSQNPRHKITKRGQNVTFRCDPISEHNRLYWYRQTLGQGPEFLTYFQNEAQLEKSRLLSDRFSAERPKGSFSTLEIQRTEQGDSAMYLCASSLGRQGTGYEQYFGPGTRLTVT.

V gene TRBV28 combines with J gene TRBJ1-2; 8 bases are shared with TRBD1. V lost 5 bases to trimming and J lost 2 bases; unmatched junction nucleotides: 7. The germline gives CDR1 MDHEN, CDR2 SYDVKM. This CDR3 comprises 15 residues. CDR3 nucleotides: TGTGCCAGCAGTCCCGGGACAGGCCTGAACTATGGCTACACCTTC. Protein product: CASSPGTGLNYGYTF.

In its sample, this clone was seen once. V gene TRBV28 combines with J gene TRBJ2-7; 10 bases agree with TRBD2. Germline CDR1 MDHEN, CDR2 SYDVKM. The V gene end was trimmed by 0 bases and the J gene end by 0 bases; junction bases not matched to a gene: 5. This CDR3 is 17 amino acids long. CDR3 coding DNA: TGTGCCAGCAGTTTATGGCCCCAGCGGGAGGGCTCCTACGAGCAGTACTTC. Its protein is CASSLWPQREGSYEQYF. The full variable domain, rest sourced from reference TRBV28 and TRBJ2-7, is DVKVTQSSRYLVKRTGEKVFLECVQDMDHENMFWYRQDPGLGLRLIYFSYDVKMKEKGDIPEGYSVSREKKERFSLILESASTNQTSMYLCASSLWPQREGSYEQYFGPGTRLTVT.

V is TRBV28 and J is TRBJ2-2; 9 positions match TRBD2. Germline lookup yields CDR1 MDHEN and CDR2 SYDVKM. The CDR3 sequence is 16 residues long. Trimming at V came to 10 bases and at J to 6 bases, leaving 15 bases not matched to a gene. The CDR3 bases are TGTGCCACCCGAAAGAATAGCGGGAGCGTCCCCGGGGAGCTGTTTTTT. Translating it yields CATRKNSGSVPGELFF.

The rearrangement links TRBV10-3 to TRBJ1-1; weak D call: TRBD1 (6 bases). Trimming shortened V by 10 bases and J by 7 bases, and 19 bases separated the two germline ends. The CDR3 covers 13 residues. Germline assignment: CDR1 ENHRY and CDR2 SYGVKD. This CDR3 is CATEGQNGGEAFF. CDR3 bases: TGTGCCACAGAAGGACAGAATGGCGGTGAAGCTTTCTTT.

This CDR3 reads CATDRVKEQYF. In nucleotides, the CDR3 is TGTGCCACCGACAGGGTAAAAGAGCAGTACTTC. V gene TRBV2 combines with J gene TRBJ2-7; the match to TRBD1 covers 7 bases. The CDR3 loop spans 11 amino acids. After removal of 10 bases from V and 7 bases from J, the junction contained 7 bases not matched to a gene. Germline CDR1 SNHLY, CDR2 FYNNEI.

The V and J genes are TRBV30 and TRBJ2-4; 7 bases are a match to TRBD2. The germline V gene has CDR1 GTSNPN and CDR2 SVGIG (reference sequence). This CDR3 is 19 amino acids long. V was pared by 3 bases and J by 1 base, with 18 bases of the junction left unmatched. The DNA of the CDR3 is TGTGCCTGGAGGAGGGGCGGGGGAGCGTGGTTCGTGGCCAAAAACATTCAGTACTTC. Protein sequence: CAWRRGGGAWFVAKNIQYF.

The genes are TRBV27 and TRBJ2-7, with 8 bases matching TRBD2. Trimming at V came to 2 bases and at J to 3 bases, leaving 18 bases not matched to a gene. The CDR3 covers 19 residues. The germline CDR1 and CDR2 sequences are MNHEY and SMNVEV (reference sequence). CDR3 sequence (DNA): TGTGCCAGCAGTTTAAGGTATAGCATCGCGGGAGGCGAGAGCTACGAGCAGTACTTC. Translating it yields CASSLRYSIAGGESYEQYF.

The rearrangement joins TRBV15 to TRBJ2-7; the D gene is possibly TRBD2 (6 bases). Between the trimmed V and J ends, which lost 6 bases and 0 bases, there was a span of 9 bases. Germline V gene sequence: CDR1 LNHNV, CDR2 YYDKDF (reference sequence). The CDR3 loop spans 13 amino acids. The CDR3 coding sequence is TGTGCCACCAGGGGGCGGGACTCCTACGAGCAGTACTTC. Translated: CATRGRDSYEQYF.

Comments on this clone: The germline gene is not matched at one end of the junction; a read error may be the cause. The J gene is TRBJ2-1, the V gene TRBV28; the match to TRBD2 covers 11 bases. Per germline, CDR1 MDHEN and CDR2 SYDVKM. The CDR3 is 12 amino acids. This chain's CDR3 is CASSTLAGGPVF. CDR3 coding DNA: TGTGCCAGCAGTACCCTAGCGGGAGGCCCGGTCTTC. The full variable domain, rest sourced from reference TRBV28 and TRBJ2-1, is DVKVTQSSRYLVKRTGEKVFLECVQDMDHENMFWYRQDPGLGLRLIYFSYDVKMKEKGDIPEGYSVSREKKERFSLILESASTNQTSMYLCASSTLAGGPVFGPGTRLTVL.

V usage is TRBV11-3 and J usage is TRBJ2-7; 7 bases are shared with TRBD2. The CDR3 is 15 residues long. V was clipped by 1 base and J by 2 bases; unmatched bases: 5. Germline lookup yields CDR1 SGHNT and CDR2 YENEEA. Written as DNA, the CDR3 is TGTGCCAGCAGCTTAGGCCCTAGCGGCACCTACGAGCAGTACTTC. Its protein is CASSLGPSGTYEQYF.

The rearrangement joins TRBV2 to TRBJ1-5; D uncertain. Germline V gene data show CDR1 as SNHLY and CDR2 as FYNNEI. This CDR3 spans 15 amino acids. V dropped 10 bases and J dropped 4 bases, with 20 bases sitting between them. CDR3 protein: CATKAGRERNQPQHF. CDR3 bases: TGTGCCACTAAGGCGGGGAGAGAAAGGAATCAGCCCCAGCATTTT.

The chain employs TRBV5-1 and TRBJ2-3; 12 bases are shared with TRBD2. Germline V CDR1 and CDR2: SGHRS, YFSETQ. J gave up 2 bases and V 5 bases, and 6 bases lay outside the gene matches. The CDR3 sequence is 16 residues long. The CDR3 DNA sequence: TGCGCCAGCAGGACTAGCGGGAGCGATATCACAGATACGCAGTATTTT. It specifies CASRTSGSDITDTQYF.

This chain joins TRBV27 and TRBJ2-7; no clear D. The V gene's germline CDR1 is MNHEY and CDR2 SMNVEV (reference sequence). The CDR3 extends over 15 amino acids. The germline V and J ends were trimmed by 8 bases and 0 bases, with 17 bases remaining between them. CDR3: CASRRSSASSYEQYF. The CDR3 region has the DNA TGTGCCAGCCGTCGGAGTTCCGCGAGCTCCTACGAGCAGTACTTC.

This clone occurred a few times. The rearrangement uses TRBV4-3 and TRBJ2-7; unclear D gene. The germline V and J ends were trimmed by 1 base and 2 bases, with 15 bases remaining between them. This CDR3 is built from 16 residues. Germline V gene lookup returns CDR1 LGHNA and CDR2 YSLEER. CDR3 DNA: TGCGCCAGCAGCCAAGTAGCCAGTAAATCCCCCTACGAGCAGTACTTC. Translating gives CASSQVASKSPYEQYF.

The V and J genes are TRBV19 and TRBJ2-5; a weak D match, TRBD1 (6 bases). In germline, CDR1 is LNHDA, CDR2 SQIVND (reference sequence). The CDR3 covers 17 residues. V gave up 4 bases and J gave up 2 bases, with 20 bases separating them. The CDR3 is CASSTRGDRSGQETQYF. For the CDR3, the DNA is TGTGCCAGTAGTACCAGGGGAGACAGGAGTGGACAAGAGACCCAGTACTTC.